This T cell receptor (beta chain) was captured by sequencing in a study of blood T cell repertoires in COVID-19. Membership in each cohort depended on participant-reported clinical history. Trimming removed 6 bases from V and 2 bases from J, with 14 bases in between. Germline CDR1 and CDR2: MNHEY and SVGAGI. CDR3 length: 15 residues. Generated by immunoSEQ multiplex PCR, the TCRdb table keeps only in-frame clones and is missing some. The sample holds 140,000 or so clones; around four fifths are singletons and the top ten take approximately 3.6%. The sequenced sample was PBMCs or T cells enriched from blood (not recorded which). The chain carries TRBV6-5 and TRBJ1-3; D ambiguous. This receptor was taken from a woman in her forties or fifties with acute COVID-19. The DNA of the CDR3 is TGTGCCAGCAGGGCCGCAGGTATTGCTGGAAACACCATATATTTT. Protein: CASRAAGIAGNTIYF.